The text below deals with one T cell receptor beta chain. Recruitment covered about two dozen US areas and drew participants whose ages spanned roughly 18 to 100 years. Categorization into cohorts depended on clinical history that participants reported. Two negative PCRs, clearance, or symptom resolution characterized the recovered Cohort 3 donors. This sample was included in a study of blood T cell repertoires in COVID-19. The V gene's germline CDR1 is SQVTM and CDR2 ANQGSEA. The CDR3 contains 11 residues. The V segment lost 7 bases and the J segment 6 bases; nucleotides outside the gene matches: 5. Some clones are missing from TCRdb's copy, which holds only in-frame ones; the method was immunoSEQ multiplex PCR. The sample yields 200,000 or so clones, less than 90% seen once.

This rearrangement joins TRBV29-1 to TRBJ2-7, with 8 nucleotides matching TRBD1. This TCR came from a woman aged 30 to 39 who had recovered from COVID-19. The sample consisted of PBMCs or T cells enriched from blood (not recorded which). CDR3 DNA sequence: TGCAGCGGGACAGGGAGCGGCGAGCAGTACTTC. Protein sequence: CSGTGSGEQYF.